This record looks at one TCR beta chain sequence and its context. Its antigen is unknown. Nothing much larger sits one base from this clone, and base qualities are not available. CDR1 and CDR2 are drawn from the germline V gene (reference sequence): MNHEY, SMNVEV. After removal of 3 bases from V and 5 bases from J, the junction retains 6 bases not matched to a gene. The CDR3 measures 15 amino acids from cysteine to phenylalanine. Only the CDR3 DNA stays, 45 bases, in frame from base 1. The sample originates from a study of cytomegalovirus exposure and HLA in healthy donors listed by TCRdb under 2017. About the investigation overall: An earlier analysis of 587 of the donors reported 276 Gb of sequence data and 117 million unique TCR beta sequences obtained from some 200 million T cells. Approximately 300 gigabases of sequencing data and 70 million to 100 million unique TCR sequences made up an early release that covered some 640 HLA-typed donors. Of the 300 to 450 genotyped donors, less than 90% were placed in the genetic ancestry cluster associated with self-reported Caucasian donors. The aim of the study was to test whether cataloging public T cell receptors could identify signatures of past pathogen exposure. The study profiled the T cell repertoires of under 700 subjects by immunosequencing and related them to cytomegalovirus serostatus. A separate validation cohort of about 110 different subjects was used in addition to the approximately 700-subject first cohort. The study combined high-throughput TCR immunosequencing, statistical association of individual TCRs with disease status, and machine learning to predict cytomegalovirus infection status. A later analysis re-analyzed previously published TCR beta repertoires from 666 donors and added high-resolution HLA genotyping to study TCR occurrence patterns. Rather than using new phenotypic data, the later analysis identified candidate immune exposures from TCR beta sequences and from how often those sequences occurred across donors. In an earlier analysis of a few hundred of the donors, high-throughput TCR beta sequencing was used to judge whether each TCR beta V gene segment behaved as functional or pseudogenic. Donor age, sex, ethnicity and CMV serostatus were compiled together with the repertoire data. A later genetic analysis used genome-wide SNP genotypes for about 60% of the roughly 670 donors, treating that subset as a discovery cohort. Every repertoire in the discovery cohort had been generated on one and the same sequencing platform. HLA typing covered class I and class II loci at four-digit resolution. The number of donors typed differed by locus, with 629-630 for A, B, C, DRB1 and DQB1, around 520 for DQA1, approximately 570 for DPA1, and approximately 470 for DPB1. A handful of DR-DQ haplotypes were handled as single units for association and clustering because linkage in the cohort was strong. On average, around 230,000 unique TCR beta nucleotide sequences were sequenced per donor among 398 genotyped donors of the cohort, with roughly 18% of those sequences being non-productive.

Libraries were constructed by the immunoSEQ multiplex PCR assay. For the multiplex PCR, a mixture combining 60 forward primers for TCR Vbeta segments and 13 reverse primers for TCR Jbeta segments was used. Amplification of the CDR3 region of rearranged TCR beta genes was performed with a multiplex PCR assay on genomic DNA. On the Illumina HiSeq System, the amplified TCR beta libraries were sequenced as 87-base-pair reads. Per the original workflow: A later analysis tallied 70 million to 100 million unique TCR beta chains across the 666 repertoires, and around 10 million of those chains were shared by two or more donors. Raw reads were error-corrected and collapsed into unique sequences with a nearest-neighbor algorithm that merged closely related sequences to remove PCR and sequencing errors. CDR3 sequences were aligned to IMGT reference sequences to assign V, D and J gene segments. For a sequence to be retained, at least a six-nucleotide match to both a V gene segment and a J gene segment was required. Rearrangements were classified as productive when the CDR3 lacked stop codons and remained in frame with V and J, and all other rearrangements were classified as non-productive. Following IMGT convention, CDR3 was defined as the stretch from the second conserved V-encoded cysteine to the conserved J-encoded phenylalanine. The earlier analysis of about 560 of the donors excluded any sequence lacking an unambiguous match to a single V gene segment. An earlier analysis of 587 of the donors classified V segments as functional when productive rearrangements were above 56.7% and as segregating when the standard deviation between donors was above 5%. A statistical classification framework was built for diagnosing cytomegalovirus status from the catalog of TCR beta chain sequences. A later analysis assigned V and J genes by comparing TCR nucleotide sequences with IMGT/GENE-DB human TR gene sequences. In a later analysis, CDR3 sequences and most-parsimonious VDJ recombination scenarios were assigned using the TCRdist pipeline. In a later analysis, every TCR beta chain was defined by the combination of its CDR3 amino acid sequence and its V-gene family, and reads without a unique V-gene family were dropped. To address suspected cross-contamination and a sequencing artifact, a later analysis removed 592 highly shared, low-generation-probability nucleotide sequences. For each public chain, a later analysis derived a clonal expansion index from normalized ranks of inferred template counts within each repertoire. In a later analysis, generation probabilities were computed using a VDJ recombination model fitted to out-of-frame rearrangements, and the results were checked against IGoR. In a later analysis, TCR-TCR, TCR-HLA and TCR-CMV co-occurrence was scored with hypergeometric tests, and a repertoire-size bias correction was applied to TCR pairs. To estimate false discovery rates, a later analysis permuted the HLA or CMV assignments 20 times. In a later analysis, co-occurring TCRs were grouped using DBSCAN, and TCRdist sequence similarity was added for clustering within HLA-allele-positive subsets. For co-occurrence clustering, repertoires with fewer than 30,000 or more than 120,000 public chains were excluded, along with a handful of repertoires with anomalous nucleotide sharing. TCRdb retrieved this table from immuneACCESS and kept in-frame rearrangements only. Not all clones are present; in checked studies, unresolved V genes account for under half, and no reason is known for the remainder. Clone size and V and J calls were adopted from that table, with D and trimming inferred from the DNA. For this sample the table gives some 91,000 clones, of which 70% to 80% were detected only once. Around 3.4% of the sample is held by the ten biggest clonotypes.

The cohort consisted of more than 650 healthy bone marrow donors. Cohort members were all nominally healthy when sampled, although unrecorded immune exposures were likely present. The donor tested CMV seronegative and was one of the 352 seronegative cohort members. Every donor gave a peripheral blood sample, and the peripheral blood mononuclear cells from that sample were used for TCR beta sequencing. Genomic DNA extraction from the blood cell samples was performed with the Qiagen DNeasy Blood Extraction Kit. Paper-wide results and their limitations: An association between a missense DCLRE1C variant and V-gene and J-gene trimming of TCR beta chains was found in a later genetic analysis and replicated in an independent cohort. When HLA alleles, especially DR and DQ, strongly co-occurred, attributing TCR associations to individual alleles was difficult. Cytomegalovirus status was reported to be diagnosed by the classifier with high specificity and sensitivity in both the original and validation cohorts. Compared with the roughly 700-donor mean, donors in an Asian-associated ancestry cluster had fewer N-insertions in productive TCRs, according to a later genetic analysis. In a later analysis, around 15,000 TCR beta sequences were associated with specific HLA alleles at a false discovery rate of 0.05. A later analysis found that HLA-associated TCR beta chains were more clonally expanded and had lower generation probabilities than equally common non-associated chains. Because HLA typing was unavailable for some donors at each locus, only the typed subset was used in association tests. In vitro tests confirmed that a few of the cytomegalovirus-associated TCR beta chains recognize cytomegalovirus antigens. Correlated functional status among segregating V segments might be attributable to linkage disequilibrium, but an unknown experimental factor could not be ruled out. In this cohort, only TCR beta chains were sequenced, and detectable features were limited by the absence of alpha or paired-chain data. A further reported finding was that TCR beta sequences accurately predicted the HLA-A and HLA-B alleles for most subjects in the first cohort. The presence/absence analyses assumed that sequencing depth was roughly uniform across donors, and that assumption may not be true. According to a later analysis, parvovirus B19, influenza, CMV and Epstein-Barr virus appeared linked to several top co-occurrence clusters. A cluster of highly shared sequence variants was judged likely to be a technical artifact of the sequencing pipeline. Because counts were too low, seventeen rarely observed V segments, including chromosome 9 orphons, were left out of the earlier analysis of 500 to 750 of the donors. Some IMGT-functional V segments, including TRBV6-2 and TRBV6-3, could not be distinguished by the 87-base-pair reads and were therefore excluded. The study listed approximately 150 TCR beta chains as associated with cytomegalovirus. While some public TCRs were present in many individuals, most TCR sequences turned up only very rarely across donors. In an earlier analysis of 587 of the donors, most TCR beta V segments appeared in productive rearrangements about 87% or about 30% of the time, broadly matching IMGT annotations. In a later analysis, the rate of TCR association differed among HLA loci, with DRB1 alleles having the most associated TCRs and HLA-C alleles having the fewest. CMV serostatus was the only immune exposure information available for the cohort. A later analysis found that most CMV-associated TCR beta chains appeared HLA-restricted, with HLA associations seemingly driven largely by CMV exposure. The authors suggested that the approach could potentially be extended to other disease states and immunological phenotypes.

This receptor chain uses TRBV27 and TRBJ2-2; TRBD2 matches 7 bases in the middle. Sequencing was performed on PBMCs. This clonotype was obtained from a man aged 40-55 years in good health and CMV-seronegative. The DNA sequence is as follows: TGTGCCAGCAGTTTTGCGGGAGCGAGAACCGGGGAGCTGTTTTTT. It translates as CASSFAGARTGELFF.